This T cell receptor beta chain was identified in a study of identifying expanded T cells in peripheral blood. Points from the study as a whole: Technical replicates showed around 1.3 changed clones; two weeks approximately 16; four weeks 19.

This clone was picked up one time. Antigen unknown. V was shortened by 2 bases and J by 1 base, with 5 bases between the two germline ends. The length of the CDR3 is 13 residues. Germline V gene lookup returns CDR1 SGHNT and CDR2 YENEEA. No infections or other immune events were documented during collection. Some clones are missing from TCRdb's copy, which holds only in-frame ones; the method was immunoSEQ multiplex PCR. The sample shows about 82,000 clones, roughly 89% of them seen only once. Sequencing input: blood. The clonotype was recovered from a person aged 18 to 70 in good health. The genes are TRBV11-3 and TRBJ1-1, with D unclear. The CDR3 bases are TGTGCCAGCAGCTTACGTGGGAACACTGAAGCTTTCTTT. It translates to CASSLRGNTEAFF.